Following are 6 T cell receptor beta chains from one sample sequenced in a study of T cell changes during pregnancy in multiple sclerosis. Method: immunoSEQ multiplex PCR; TCRdb's copy keeps in-frame clones and lacks some. The repertoire holds just over 80,000 clones, with around 96% as singletons. This specimen consisted of peripheral blood, obtained in the second trimester of pregnancy. The origin of the receptors is a female donor with multiple sclerosis, enrolled in a pregnancy study.

The chain is built from TRBV7-2 and TRBJ2-7; D unclear. Germline lookup yields CDR1 SGHTA and CDR2 FQGNSA. This CDR3 region has 12 residues. With 6 bases removed from V and 2 bases from J, the gap between germline ends came to 8 bases. CDR3 coding DNA: TGTGCCAGCAGTCTCCCAGCCTACGAGCAGTACTTC. Translated, it gives CASSLPAYEQYF.

For this clone: It is unclear where the CDR3 begins or ends on the DNA, so no DNA is shown, and the CDR3 is as TCRdb lists it. The gene calls are TRBV12-5 and TRBJ2-4; TRBD1 is the table's D call, not checked against the DNA. The CDR3 totals 17 residues, both ends included. Looked up from germline, CDR1 is LGHNT and CDR2 is FRNRAP. The CDR3 sequence: CASGLVMGRFAKNIQYF.

This clone is a singleton in its sample. The rearrangement joins TRBV6-5 to TRBJ1-2, with D maybe TRBD1 (6 bases). The length of the CDR3 is 15 residues. The V end was cut by 6 bases, the J end by 5 bases, with 19 bases between. The germline CDR1 and CDR2 sequences are MNHEY and SVGAGI. This CDR3 reads CASSPWGGASYGYTF. The CDR3 DNA follows: TGTGCCAGCAGCCCTTGGGGGGGGGCAAGTTATGGCTACACCTTC.

The chain carries TRBV5-1 and TRBJ2-1; TRBD2 matches at 10 bases. Trimming cost V 2 bases and J 10 bases; bases outside gene matches: 9. This CDR3 contains 15 residues. Germline assignment: CDR1 SGHRS and CDR2 YFSETQ. The CDR3 DNA is TGCGCCAGCAGCTTCGGGCTAGCGGGAGTAGGAGAGCAGTTCTTC. Its protein product is CASSFGLAGVGEQFF.

The V call is TRBV4-3, the J call TRBJ1-2; 7 bases match TRBD1. CDR1 is LGHNA and CDR2 is YSLEER in the germline V gene. V gave up 1 base and J gave up 2 bases; unmatched junction bases: 16. This CDR3 spans 19 amino acids. The CDR3 DNA is TGCGCCAGCAGCCAAGGTTACTTCCGGGACAGTCCCGTCAACTATGGCTACACCTTC. Encoded protein: CASSQGYFRDSPVNYGYTF.

V is TRBV28 and J is TRBJ2-7, with D perhaps TRBD2 (5 bases). This CDR3 region has 15 residues. Germline assignment: CDR1 MDHEN and CDR2 SYDVKM. V shed 6 bases and J shed 2 bases, with 17 bases lying between them. CDR3 region: CASRSGLALTYEQYF. The DNA for the CDR3 is TGTGCCAGCAGGTCGGGCTTAGCGCTAACCTACGAGCAGTACTTC.